This TCR beta chain was recovered during a study of blood T cell repertoires in COVID-19. Here immunoSEQ multiplex PCR was the method, and the copy in TCRdb shows in-frame clones only, minus some. In the table there are 400,000 or so clones, 90% of which are singletons. Participants were aged about 18 to 100 years from 20 to 30 US areas. Allocation to cohorts depended on clinical history reported by the participants. This clone came up once. This CDR3 is 17 amino acids long. Germline V gene sequence: CDR1 SGHTA, CDR2 FQGNSA. J lost 4 bases, V lost 5 bases, and 13 bases had no gene match. This chain links TRBV7-2 with TRBJ2-1; 8 nucleotides match TRBD1. Sequences were obtained from PBMCs or T cells enriched from blood (not recorded which). This sequence originates from a man in his late teens or twenties who had recovered from COVID-19. As DNA, the CDR3 is TGTGCCAGCAGCCACCACCGCGACAGGGGAATATACAATGAGCAGTTCTTC. Amino acids: CASSHHRDRGIYNEQFF. Based on the CDR3 plus reference TRBV7-2 and TRBJ2-1, the full variable domain is GAGVSQSPSNKVTEKGKDVELRCDPISGHTALYWYRQSLGQGLEFLIYFQGNSAPDKSGLPSDRFSAERTGGSVSTLTIQRTQQEDSAVYLCASSHHRDRGIYNEQFFGPGTRLTVL.